Shown below are 27 T cell receptor beta chains from a single sample sequenced in a study of control samples from healthy donors and cancer patients. Some clones are missing from TCRdb's copy, which holds only in-frame ones; the method was immunoSEQ multiplex PCR. This sample has about 150,000 clones, with more than 90% found just once. Source material: blood. These receptors came from a young man in good health.

CDR3 coding DNA: TGTGCCAGCAACAGAGGGAGGACTGAAGCTTTCTTT. It translates to CASNRGRTEAFF. This chain links TRBV2 with TRBJ1-1; D not resolved. This CDR3 region has 12 residues. Germline V gene data show CDR1 as SNHLY and CDR2 as FYNNEI. Trimming left V 7 bases short and J 5 bases short, with 11 bases between. Supplemented by reference TRBV2 and TRBJ1-1, the full variable domain reads EPEVTQTPSHQVTQMGQEVILRCVPISNHLYFYWYRQILGQKVEFLVSFYNNEISEKSEIFDDQFSVERPDGSNFTLKIRSTKLEDSAMYFCASNRGRTEAFFGQGTRLTVV.

The V call is TRBV4-2, the J call TRBJ1-6; D call uncertain. The CDR3 extends over 12 amino acids. Between the trimmed V and J ends, which lost 0 bases and 7 bases, there was a span of 1 base. Per the germline V gene, CDR1 is LGHNA and CDR2 is YNFKEQ. This CDR3 reads CASSQENSPLHF. The CDR3 DNA follows: TGTGCCAGCAGCCAAGAAAATTCACCCCTCCACTTT.

J is TRBJ1-5 and V is TRBV6-1; 9 bases are shared with TRBD1. The length of the CDR3 is 16 residues. Trimming took 4 bases from V and 2 from J; bases not matched to a gene: 6. Germline CDR1 MNHNS, CDR2 SASEGT. CDR3 protein: CASSGPGQGGNQPQHF. DNA for the CDR3: TGTGCCAGCAGTGGACCGGGACAGGGTGGCAATCAGCCCCAGCATTTT.

The V gene is TRBV9, the J gene TRBJ2-2, with D perhaps TRBD1 (5 bases). Germline V gives CDR1 SGDLS, CDR2 YYNGEE. With 1 base removed from V and 3 bases from J, the gap between germline ends came to 10 bases. The CDR3 length is 15 residues. The CDR3 sequence: CASSVTIGDTGELFF. The DNA of the CDR3 is TGTGCCAGCAGCGTAACAATAGGGGACACCGGGGAGCTGTTTTTT.

The chain uses TRBV7-2 and TRBJ2-7; TRBD2 agrees at 9 bases. The V and J ends lost 4 bases and 1 base, in that order; junction bases with no gene match: 5. The CDR3 sequence is 15 residues long. CDR1 SGHTA and CDR2 FQGNSA come from the germline V gene. The DNA of the CDR3 is TGTGCCAGCAGCTCGGGACTAGCTCCTTCCTACGAGCAGTACTTC. Residues: CASSSGLAPSYEQYF.

The genes are TRBV11-2 and TRBJ2-1; no reliable D call. The CDR3 has 12 residues. Trimming left V 2 bases short and J 10 bases short, with 9 bases between. Per germline, CDR1 SGHAT and CDR2 FQNNGV. The CDR3 nucleotides read TGTGCCAGCAGCTTAAGATCGGGCGAGCAGTTCTTC. Translated, it gives CASSLRSGEQFF.

The chain links TRBV6-5 to TRBJ2-3; 14 bases match TRBD2. This CDR3 has 15 residues. J gave up 5 bases and V 8 bases, and 6 bases lay outside the gene matches. Germline V gives CDR1 MNHEY, CDR2 SVGAGI. The CDR3 loop reads CASGRLAGGGDTQYF. The CDR3 DNA follows: TGTGCCAGCGGGCGACTAGCGGGGGGGGGAGATACGCAGTATTTT.

This clone was seen more than once but under ten times. This rearrangement joins TRBV27 to TRBJ1-5; TRBD1 is a possible D gene (6 bases). The CDR3 loop spans 19 amino acids. The germline V and J ends were trimmed by 4 bases and 1 base, with 23 bases remaining between them. Looked up from germline, CDR1 is MNHEY and CDR2 is SMNVEV (reference sequence). CDR3 coding DNA: TGTGCCAGCAGTTCACCCGTACAAAACAGGGAGGACAGCAATCAGCCCCAGCATTTT. Encoded protein: CASSSPVQNREDSNQPQHF.

The chain links TRBV9 to TRBJ2-6; possibly TRBD1 for D (5 bases). Trimming left V 2 bases short and J 4 bases short, with 19 bases between. The CDR3 length is 18 residues. Germline V gene sequence: CDR1 SGDLS, CDR2 YYNGEE. DNA for the CDR3: TGTGCCAGCAGCGTCCACCCCGATGGGGCGGAAGGGGCCAACGTCCTGACTTTC. Its translation: CASSVHPDGAEGANVLTF. Using reference TRBV9 and TRBJ2-6 for the parts outside the CDR3, the full variable domain is DSGVTQTPKHLITATGQRVTLRCSPRSGDLSVYWYQQSLDQGLQFLIQYYNGEERAKGNILERFSAQQFPDLHSELNLSSLELGDSALYFCASSVHPDGAEGANVLTFGAGSRLTVL.

J is TRBJ2-2 and V is TRBV11-1; 13 bases agree with TRBD2. Germline values: CDR1 SGHAT, CDR2 FQDESV (reference sequence). The V segment lost 5 bases and the J segment 6 bases; nucleotides outside the gene matches: 6. This CDR3 contains 16 residues. The CDR3 DNA follows: TGTGCCAGCAGCATAACTAGCGGGGGGGCCGCCGGGGAGCTGTTTTTT. Amino acids: CASSITSGGAAGELFF.

The count of this clone is one. The chain employs TRBV19 and TRBJ2-3; TRBD2 matches 8 bases. V dropped 4 bases and J dropped 1; count of bases not matched to a gene: 7. Germline V gene sequence: CDR1 LNHDA, CDR2 SQIVND (reference sequence). The CDR3 runs 16 residues. For the CDR3, the DNA is TGTGCCAGTAGTACGCCGGGGGGGCCAGGCACAGATACGCAGTATTTT. This sequence encodes CASSTPGGPGTDTQYF.

This sequence joins TRBV7-8 and TRBJ2-3; no clear D. CDR1 and CDR2 from the germline V gene are SGHVS and FQNEAQ. The length of the CDR3 is 15 residues. V was trimmed by 2 bases and J by 4 bases, leaving 13 bases between them. The CDR3 DNA reads TGTGCCAGCAGCTTAAGCGTTTTGCCACCAGATACGCAGTATTTT. This codes for CASSLSVLPPDTQYF.

In the case of this clone: The same CDR3 can be traced to other DNA sequences in this sample. The chain carries TRBV24-1 and TRBJ1-5; a possible D gene is TRBD1 (6 bases). This CDR3 has 14 residues. V lost 5 bases to trimming and J lost 6 bases, with 13 bases between them. The germline V gene has CDR1 KGHDR and CDR2 SFDVKD. CDR3 protein: CATSGAGVGQPQHF. The CDR3 DNA sequence: TGTGCCACCAGTGGGGCAGGGGTGGGTCAGCCCCAGCATTTT.

The genes are TRBV25-1 and TRBJ2-2, with D unresolved. The CDR3 is made up of 14 amino acids. From germline, CDR1 is MGHDK and CDR2 SYGVNS. V was cut by 5 bases and J by 5 bases, with 12 bases left in between. The CDR3 loop reads CASSFIGITGELFF. DNA for the CDR3: TGTGCCAGCAGTTTCATTGGGATTACCGGGGAGCTGTTTTTT.

This CDR3 is CASSLGFRDKRTEAFF. CDR3 DNA: TGTGCCAGCAGCTTAGGTTTCAGAGACAAACGCACTGAAGCTTTCTTT. The V and J genes are TRBV5-4 and TRBJ1-1; no definite D call. Germline lookup yields CDR1 SGHNT and CDR2 YYREEE (reference sequence). The CDR3 loop spans 16 amino acids. Trimming removed 2 bases from V and 4 bases from J, with 18 bases in between.

CDR3 amino acids: CASSWASATNEKLFF. Written as DNA, the CDR3 is TGTGCCAGCAGTTGGGCATCAGCAACTAATGAAAAACTGTTTTTT. The chain couples TRBV27 to TRBJ1-4; the D is unclear. V gave up 4 bases and J gave up 0 bases, with 9 bases separating them. The CDR3 has 15 residues. Germline CDR1 reads MNHEY; CDR2 reads SMNVEV (reference sequence).

This clone was counted a single time. The V call is TRBV3-1 (or the pseudogene TRBV3-2), the J call TRBJ2-1, with 14 bases matching TRBD2. This CDR3 contains 18 residues. Unmatched junction bases numbered 12, after V lost 4 bases and J lost 7 bases. Germline V gives CDR1 LGHDT, CDR2 YNNKEL (reference sequence). The CDR3 spells CASSPPGLAGGRRNEQFF. The CDR3 nucleotides read TGTGCCAGCAGCCCCCCCGGACTAGCGGGGGGACGTCGGAATGAGCAGTTCTTC.

The genes are TRBV7-9 and TRBJ2-7; D might be TRBD1 (6 bases). Trimming stripped 5 bases from V and 3 bases from J, with 14 bases between. From germline, CDR1 is SEHNR and CDR2 FQNEAQ (reference sequence). The CDR3 length is 14 residues. Here the CDR3 DNA reads TGTGCCAGCAGCCCCCGGCTGGACAGCTACGAGCAGTACTTC. It is translated as CASSPRLDSYEQYF.

The genes are TRBV2 and TRBJ2-7; D perhaps matches TRBD2 (5 bases). Trimming pared 8 bases from V and 2 bases from J, leaving 13 bases between. Germline V gives CDR1 SNHLY, CDR2 FYNNEI. The CDR3 consists of 13 residues. The CDR3: CASWGDPTYEQYF. The CDR3 DNA sequence: TGTGCCAGCTGGGGAGATCCCACCTACGAGCAGTACTTC.

This chain links TRBV3-1 (or the pseudogene TRBV3-2) with TRBJ1-2, with 10 nucleotides matching TRBD1. V shed 1 base and J 4 bases; nucleotides not matched to a gene: 3. The length of the CDR3 is 15 residues. Germline CDR1 and CDR2: LGHDT and YNNKEL (reference sequence). DNA of the CDR3: TGTGCCAGCAGCCAAGGGACAGGGGGAAGCTATGGCTACACCTTC. Encoded protein: CASSQGTGGSYGYTF.

This chain joins TRBV3-1 (or the pseudogene TRBV3-2) and TRBJ2-3; D is unclear. The CDR3 sequence is 13 residues long. V lost 3 bases to trimming and J lost 0 bases, with 4 bases between them. Looked up from germline, CDR1 is LGHDT and CDR2 is YNNKEL (reference sequence). Here the CDR3 reads CASSHSSTDTQYF. In nucleotides, the CDR3 is TGTGCCAGCAGCCATAGTAGCACAGATACGCAGTATTTT.

The chain links TRBV6-5 to TRBJ2-7; 9 bases agree with TRBD2. The V gene end was trimmed by 6 bases and the J gene end by 3 bases; junction bases not matched to a gene: 6. Germline V CDR1 and CDR2: MNHEY, SVGAGI. The CDR3 loop spans 14 amino acids. This CDR3 is CASRPGTSNYEQYF. The CDR3, as DNA: TGTGCCAGCAGACCCGGGACTAGCAACTACGAGCAGTACTTC.

This clone was counted between two and nine times. CDR3 region: CASSIVGRGNTEAFF. In nucleotides, the CDR3 is TGTGCCAGTAGTATAGTAGGAAGGGGAAACACTGAAGCTTTCTTT. The V and J genes are TRBV19 and TRBJ1-1; TRBD1 might be the D (5 bases). The CDR3 contains 15 residues. Per germline, CDR1 LNHDA and CDR2 SQIVND (reference sequence). The V end was cut by 1 base, the J end by 2 bases, with 11 bases between.

There are a few counts of this clone. The chain employs TRBV19 and TRBJ1-1; D remains unclear. Trimming cost V 7 bases and J 3 bases, with 12 bases left between them. The V gene's germline CDR1 is LNHDA and CDR2 SQIVND (reference sequence). This CDR3 spans 13 amino acids. The CDR3: CASISGRYTEAFF. The DNA for the CDR3 is TGTGCCAGTATCTCGGGCCGATACACTGAAGCTTTCTTT.

This clone is a singleton in its sample. CDR3 bases: TGTGCCAGTAAGGGGGGGGGACTCCACTTT. It codes for CASKGGGLHF. This chain uses TRBV19 with TRBJ1-6; tentatively, D is TRBD1 (6 bases). Trimming left V 7 bases short and J 16 bases short, with 11 bases between. CDR1 is LNHDA, CDR2 SQIVND, per germline (reference sequence). The CDR3 length is 10 residues.

The chain employs TRBV28 and TRBJ2-3, with 7 nucleotides matching TRBD2. The CDR3 totals 15 residues. The J segment lost 2 bases and the V segment lost 8 bases, leaving 10 bases of the junction unmatched. Germline values: CDR1 MDHEN, CDR2 SYDVKM. The CDR3 DNA is TGTGCCAGCGGGAGGGGCAGTTATGACACAGATACGCAGTATTTT. This gives the protein CASGRGSYDTDTQYF.

V gene TRBV12-5 combines with J gene TRBJ2-3; D not certain. The V gene lost 0 bases and the J gene lost 0 bases, with 10 bases spanning the gap. The CDR3 consists of 16 residues. The germline CDR1 and CDR2 sequences are LGHNT and FRNRAP. Written as DNA, the CDR3 is TGTGCTAGTGGTTTGGTAGTAGGGCCTAGCACAGATACGCAGTATTTT. Translation gives CASGLVVGPSTDTQYF. The variable domain in full, completed from reference TRBV12-5 and TRBJ2-3, reads DARVTQTPRHKVTEMGQEVTMRCQPILGHNTVFWYRQTMMQGLELLAYFRNRAPLDDSGMPKDRFSAEMPDATLATLKIQPSEPRDSAVYFCASGLVVGPSTDTQYFGPGTRLTVL.